The 6 T cell receptor beta chains given below trace back to one sample, sequenced in a study of cytomegalovirus exposure and HLA in healthy donors. PCR involved 60 Vbeta and 13 Jbeta primers. Generated by immunoSEQ multiplex PCR, the TCRdb table keeps only in-frame clones and is missing some. The repertoire holds a few hundred thousand clones, with roughly 80% as singletons. Sequenced input: PBMCs. These TCRs come from a man aged 25-45 years in good health and CMV-seronegative.

This clone was recorded only once. The CDR3 sequence is CASSALSTDTQYF. CDR3 coding DNA: TGTGCCAGCAGCGCCCTCTCCACTGATACGCAGTATTTT. The chain employs TRBV9 and TRBJ2-3, with D unresolved. V was trimmed by 3 bases and J by 6 bases, leaving 11 bases between them. This CDR3 contains 13 residues. Per germline, CDR1 SGDLS and CDR2 YYNGEE.

Note on this clone: Within the sample, other DNA sequences also encode this same CDR3. V usage is TRBV6-1 and J usage is TRBJ2-7; D might be TRBD2 (6 bases). This CDR3 is 14 amino acids long. Trimming shortened V by 6 bases and J by 0 bases, and 12 bases separated the two germline ends. Germline CDR1 reads MNHNS; CDR2 reads SASEGT. CDR3 nucleotides: TGTGCCAGCAGCGGCCGGGGGAGCTCCTACGAGCAGTACTTC. Translation: CASSGRGSSYEQYF.

This rearrangement joins TRBV29-1 to TRBJ1-2, with TRBD1 matching 10 bases. Germline values: CDR1 SQVTM, CDR2 ANQGSEA. The CDR3 has 12 amino acids. With 5 bases clipped from V and 13 bases from J, the junction kept 10 bases outside the gene matches. The CDR3 reads CSVLGQGPRGTF. DNA of the CDR3: TGCAGCGTTCTGGGACAGGGGCCTCGGGGCACCTTC.

The chain couples TRBV4-2 to TRBJ2-7; the match to TRBD2 covers 11 bases. CDR1 LGHNA and CDR2 YNFKEQ come from the germline V gene. The length of the CDR3 is 17 residues. The J segment lost 0 bases and the V segment lost 4 bases, leaving 8 bases of the junction unmatched. CDR3 bases: TGTGCCAGCAGCCGCGGACTAGCGGGCCGGAGCTCCTACGAGCAGTACTTC. As protein: CASSRGLAGRSSYEQYF.

The gene calls are TRBV28 and TRBJ1-5; 9 bases align to TRBD1. The CDR3 spans 12 residues. The V and J ends lost 3 bases and 12 bases, in that order; junction bases with no gene match: 3. CDR1 is MDHEN and CDR2 is SYDVKM in the germline V gene. The CDR3 loop reads CASSFGTGLQHF. DNA for the CDR3: TGTGCCAGCAGTTTTGGGACAGGGCTCCAGCATTTT.

The rearrangement uses TRBV11-3 and TRBJ2-3; 10 bases line up with TRBD1. Germline lookup yields CDR1 SGHNT and CDR2 YENEEA. The CDR3 totals 16 residues. V was pared by 3 bases and J by 3 bases, with 6 bases of the junction left unmatched. The CDR3 spells CASSLTGGKMTDTQYF. The CDR3 nucleotides are TGTGCCAGCAGCTTGACAGGGGGCAAGATGACAGATACGCAGTATTTT.